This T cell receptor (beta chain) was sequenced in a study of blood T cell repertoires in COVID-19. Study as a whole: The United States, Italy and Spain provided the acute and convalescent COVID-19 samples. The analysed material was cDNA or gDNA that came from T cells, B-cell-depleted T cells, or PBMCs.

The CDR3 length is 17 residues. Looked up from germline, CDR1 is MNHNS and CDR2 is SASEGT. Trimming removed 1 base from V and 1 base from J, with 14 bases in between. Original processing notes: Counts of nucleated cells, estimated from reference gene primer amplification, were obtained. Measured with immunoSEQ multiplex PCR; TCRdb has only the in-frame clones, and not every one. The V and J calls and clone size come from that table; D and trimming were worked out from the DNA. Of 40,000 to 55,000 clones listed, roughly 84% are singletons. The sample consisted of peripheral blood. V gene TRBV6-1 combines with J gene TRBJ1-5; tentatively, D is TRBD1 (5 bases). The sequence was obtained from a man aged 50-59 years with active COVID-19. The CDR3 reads CASSEGDYRQSNQPQHF. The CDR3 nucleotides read TGTGCCAGCAGTGAAGGGGACTATAGACAGAGCAATCAGCCCCAGCATTTT.